This T cell receptor beta chain originates from a study of CD8 T cells in Susac syndrome (dated by TCRdb to about 2019). Some background on the complete study: Among the Susac syndrome patients who were sequenced, clinically active disease was present in about 6 and clinical remission was observed in roughly eight. At the time of blood withdrawal, Susac syndrome patients were either therapy-naive, taking corticosteroids (with some also receiving IVIg), or on IVIg alone. The study used repertoire sequencing to test whether antigen drove CD8+ T cell activation and differentiation in Susac syndrome.

Notes on this clonotype: Its binding antigen is unknown. No quality values exist for individual bases; no much larger clone is one base distant.

RNA was extracted with the RNeasy kit and roughly 0.45 to 1 ug was reverse transcribed using random hexamers. TCR beta CDR3 regions were amplified with the immunoSEQ multiplex PCR assay covering 54 Vbeta and 13 Jbeta segments. Bias from PCR amplification was corrected by using a synthetic template baseline for primer optimization and for computational correction. The authors' analysis ran thus. Reads were annotated to V, D and J genes according to IMGT and were analyzed with immunoSEQ Analyzer, with only productive sequences retained. To calculate clonality, Shannon entropy was normalized by log2 of the number of productive unique sequences and then subtracted from one. For each patient and control, public and private clones were evaluated among the 100 most prevalent clones. Clones were defined as Susac-specific when absent from the healthy and MS cohorts, from approximately 1,100 published viral clones and from other ImmuneACCESS disease sequences. TCRdb trimmed the raw reads at Q25, called clones with MiXCR and kept productive beta chains. CDR3 protein sequences are deduplicated, and each keeps its most common genes and DNA. TCRdb, rather than the study authors, made the V and J calls. The sample includes 170,000 or so distinct CDR3 sequences, with more than 95% observed a single time. About 0.13% of the sample comes from the top ten.

Measured from the cysteine to the phenylalanine, the CDR3 is 14 residues long. Just the 42-base CDR3 DNA is kept, in frame starting at base 1. The germline ends are 11 bases apart after V is trimmed by 6 bases and J by 0 bases. CDR1 KGHDR and CDR2 SFDVKD are derived from the germline V gene. Peripheral blood CD8+ and CD4+ T cells from healthy donors, Susac syndrome patients and multiple sclerosis patients were profiled using high-throughput TCR beta sequencing. Recently defined diagnostic criteria for definite or probable disease were met by the Susac syndrome patients. Bulk CD8+ and CD4+ T cells were purified by magnetic negative isolation, while CD8+ TEMRA cells were enriched using FACS. Blood was drawn into EDTA tubes, processed within 24 hours, and PBMCs were isolated by density gradient centrifugation. PBMCs intended for TCR sequencing were frozen in liquid nitrogen and were later thawed in a 37 degrees C water bath. The sorted or isolated CD4+, CD8+ and CD8+ TEMRA cells had a purity of 90% or higher.

Broad study findings and their caveats: In the CD4+ T cell repertoire of Susac syndrome patients, clonal expansion was not detected. The number of individuals in the TCR sequencing and HLA analysis was recognized as being relatively small.

Material: CD4+ T cells from PBMCs. The rearrangement joined TRBV24-1 to TRBJ2-7; the D element might be TRBD1 or TRBD2, as each aligns at 5 bases. This clonotype was sampled from a human donor with Susac syndrome. The sequenced DNA: TGTGCCACCAGTAGGGACGGAAGCTCCTACGAGCAGTACTTC. The resulting protein is CATSRDGSSYEQYF.